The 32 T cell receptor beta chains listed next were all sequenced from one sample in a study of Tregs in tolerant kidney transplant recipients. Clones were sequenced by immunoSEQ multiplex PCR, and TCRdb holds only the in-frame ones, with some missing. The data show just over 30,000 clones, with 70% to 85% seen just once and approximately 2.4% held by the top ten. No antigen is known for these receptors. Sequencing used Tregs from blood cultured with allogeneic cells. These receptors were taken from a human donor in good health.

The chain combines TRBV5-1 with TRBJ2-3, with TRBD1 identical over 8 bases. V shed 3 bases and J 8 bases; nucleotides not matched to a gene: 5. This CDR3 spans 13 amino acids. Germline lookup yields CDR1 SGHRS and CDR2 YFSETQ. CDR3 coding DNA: TGCGCCAGCAGCTCACTCGACAGGGGTACGCAGTATTTT. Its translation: CASSSLDRGTQYF.

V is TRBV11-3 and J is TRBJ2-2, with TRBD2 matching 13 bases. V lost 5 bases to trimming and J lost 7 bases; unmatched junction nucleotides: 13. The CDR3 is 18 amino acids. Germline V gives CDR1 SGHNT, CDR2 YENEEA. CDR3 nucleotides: TGTGCCAGCAGCGCAGGAAGACTAGCGGGGGGATCGGACGGGGAGCTGTTTTTT. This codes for CASSAGRLAGGSDGELFF.

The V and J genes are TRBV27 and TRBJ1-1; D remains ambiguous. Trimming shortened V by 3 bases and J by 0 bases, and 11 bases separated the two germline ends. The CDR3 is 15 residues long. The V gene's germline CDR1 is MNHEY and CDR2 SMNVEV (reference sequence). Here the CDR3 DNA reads TGTGCCAGCAGTTTTTTAACACCTATGAACACTGAAGCTTTCTTT. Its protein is CASSFLTPMNTEAFF.

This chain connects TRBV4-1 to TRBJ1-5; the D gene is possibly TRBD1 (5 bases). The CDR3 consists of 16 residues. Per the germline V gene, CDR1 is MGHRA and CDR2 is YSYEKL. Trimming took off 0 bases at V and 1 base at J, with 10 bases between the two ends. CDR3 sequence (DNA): TGCGCCAGCAGCCAAGATAGGGGATTGAGCAATCAGCCCCAGCATTTT. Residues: CASSQDRGLSNQPQHF.

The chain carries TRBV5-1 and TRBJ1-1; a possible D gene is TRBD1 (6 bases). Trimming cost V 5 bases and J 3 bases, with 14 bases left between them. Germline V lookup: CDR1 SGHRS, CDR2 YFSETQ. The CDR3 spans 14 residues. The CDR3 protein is CASSTRAGDTEAFF. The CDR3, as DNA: TGCGCCAGCAGTACAAGGGCAGGGGACACTGAAGCTTTCTTT.

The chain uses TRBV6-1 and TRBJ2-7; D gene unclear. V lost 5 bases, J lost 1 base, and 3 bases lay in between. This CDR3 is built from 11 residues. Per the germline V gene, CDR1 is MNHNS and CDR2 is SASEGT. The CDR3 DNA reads TGTGCCAGCAGTACTTCCTACGAGCAGTACTTC. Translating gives CASSTSYEQYF.

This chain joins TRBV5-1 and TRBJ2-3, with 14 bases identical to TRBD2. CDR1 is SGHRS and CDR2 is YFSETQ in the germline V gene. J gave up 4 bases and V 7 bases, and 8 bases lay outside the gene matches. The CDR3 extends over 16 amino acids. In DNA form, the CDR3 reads TGCGCCAGCGGGGGACTAGCGGGAGTAAAGGCAGATACGCAGTATTTT. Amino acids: CASGGLAGVKADTQYF. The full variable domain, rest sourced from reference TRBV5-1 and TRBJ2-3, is KAGVTQTPRYLIKTRGQQVTLSCSPISGHRSVSWYQQTPGQGLQFLFEYFSETQRNKGNFPGRFSGRQFSNSRSEMNVSTLELGDSALYLCASGGLAGVKADTQYFGPGTRLTVL.

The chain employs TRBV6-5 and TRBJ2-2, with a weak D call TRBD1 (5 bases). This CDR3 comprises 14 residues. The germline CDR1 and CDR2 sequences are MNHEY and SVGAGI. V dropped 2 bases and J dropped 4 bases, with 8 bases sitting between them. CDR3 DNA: TGTGCCAGCAGTTACAACAGGCTCACCGGGGAGCTGTTTTTT. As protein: CASSYNRLTGELFF.

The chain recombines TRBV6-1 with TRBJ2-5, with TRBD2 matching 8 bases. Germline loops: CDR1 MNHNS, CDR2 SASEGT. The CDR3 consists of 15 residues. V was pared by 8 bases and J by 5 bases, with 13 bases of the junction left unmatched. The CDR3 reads CASAHWTGGRETQYF. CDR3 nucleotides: TGTGCCAGCGCCCATTGGACGGGGGGGCGGGAGACCCAGTACTTC.

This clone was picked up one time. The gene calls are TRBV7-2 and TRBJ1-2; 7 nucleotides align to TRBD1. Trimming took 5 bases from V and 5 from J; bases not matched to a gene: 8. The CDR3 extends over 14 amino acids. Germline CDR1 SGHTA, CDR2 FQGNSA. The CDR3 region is CASSPQGQLYGYTF. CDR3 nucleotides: TGTGCCAGCAGCCCTCAGGGACAGTTATATGGCTACACCTTC.

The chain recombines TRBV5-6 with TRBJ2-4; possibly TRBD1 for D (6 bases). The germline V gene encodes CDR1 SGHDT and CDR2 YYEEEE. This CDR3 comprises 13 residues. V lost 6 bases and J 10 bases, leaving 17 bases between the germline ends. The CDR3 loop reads CASTLRDTTIQYF. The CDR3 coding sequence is TGTGCCAGCACGCTCCGGGACACCACAATTCAGTACTTC.

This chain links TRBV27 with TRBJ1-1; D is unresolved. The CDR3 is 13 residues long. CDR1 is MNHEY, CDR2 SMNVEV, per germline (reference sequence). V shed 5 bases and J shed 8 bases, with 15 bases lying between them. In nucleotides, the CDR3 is TGTGCCAGCAGTGTCTATGGGAGCCAGGAAGCTTTCTTT. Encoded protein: CASSVYGSQEAFF.

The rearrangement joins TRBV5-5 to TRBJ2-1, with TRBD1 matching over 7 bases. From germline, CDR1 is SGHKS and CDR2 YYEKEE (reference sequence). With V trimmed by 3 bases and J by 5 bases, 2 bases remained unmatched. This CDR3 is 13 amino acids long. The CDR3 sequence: CASSSDRDNEQFF. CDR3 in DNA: TGTGCCAGCAGCTCAGACAGGGACAATGAGCAGTTCTTC.

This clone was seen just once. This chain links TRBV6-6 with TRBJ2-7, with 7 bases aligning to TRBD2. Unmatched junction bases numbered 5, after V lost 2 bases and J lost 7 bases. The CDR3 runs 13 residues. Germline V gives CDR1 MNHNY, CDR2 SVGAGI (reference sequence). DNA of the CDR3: TGTGCCAGCAGTTACGAGTTCGGGAGGGAGCAGTACTTC. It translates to CASSYEFGREQYF.

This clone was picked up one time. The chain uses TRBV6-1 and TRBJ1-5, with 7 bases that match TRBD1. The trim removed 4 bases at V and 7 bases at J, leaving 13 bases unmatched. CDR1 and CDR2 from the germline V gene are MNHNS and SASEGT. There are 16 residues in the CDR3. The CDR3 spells CASSAARDRRSQPQHF. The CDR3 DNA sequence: TGTGCCAGCAGTGCCGCCCGGGACAGACGGAGCCAGCCCCAGCATTTT.

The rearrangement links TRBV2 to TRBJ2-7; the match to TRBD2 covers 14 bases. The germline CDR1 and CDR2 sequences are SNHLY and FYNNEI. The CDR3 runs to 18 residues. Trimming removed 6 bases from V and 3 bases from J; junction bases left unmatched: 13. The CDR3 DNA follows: TGTGCCAGCAGCCCACGGACTAGCGGGGGGACGTTGAGCTACGAGCAGTACTTC. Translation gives CASSPRTSGGTLSYEQYF.

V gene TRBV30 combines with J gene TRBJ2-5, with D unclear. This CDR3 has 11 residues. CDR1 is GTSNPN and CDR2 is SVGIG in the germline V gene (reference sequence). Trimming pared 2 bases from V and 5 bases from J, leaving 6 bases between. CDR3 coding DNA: TGTGCCTGGAGTATCAGGGAGACCCAGTACTTC. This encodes CAWSIRETQYF.

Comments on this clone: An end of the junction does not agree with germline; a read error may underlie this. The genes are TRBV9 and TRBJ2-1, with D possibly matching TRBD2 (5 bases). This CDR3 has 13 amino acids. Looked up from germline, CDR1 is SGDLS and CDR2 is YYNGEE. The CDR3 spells CASGVGLANEQFF. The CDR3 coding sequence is TGTGCCAGCGGCGTAGGCCTAGCCAATGAGCAGTTCTTC. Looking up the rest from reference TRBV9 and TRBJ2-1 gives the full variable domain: DSGVTQTPKHLITATGQRVTLRCSPRSGDLSVYWYQQSLDQGLQFLIQYYNGEERAKGNILERFSAQQFPDLHSELNLSSLELGDSALYFCASGVGLANEQFFGPGTRLTVL.

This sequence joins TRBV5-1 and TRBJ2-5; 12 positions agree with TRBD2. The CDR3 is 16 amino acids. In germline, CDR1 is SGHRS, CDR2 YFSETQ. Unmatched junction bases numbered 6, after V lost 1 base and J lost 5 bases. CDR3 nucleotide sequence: TGCGCCAGCAGCTTGAGACTAGCGGGGGACTCGGAGACCCAGTACTTC. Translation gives CASSLRLAGDSETQYF.

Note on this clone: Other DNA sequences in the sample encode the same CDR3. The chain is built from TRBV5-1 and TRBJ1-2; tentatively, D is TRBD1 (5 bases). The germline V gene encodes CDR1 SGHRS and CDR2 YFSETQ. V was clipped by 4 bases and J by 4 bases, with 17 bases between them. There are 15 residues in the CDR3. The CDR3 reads CASSNDRGPLYGYTF. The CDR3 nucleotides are TGCGCCAGCAGCAATGACAGAGGGCCCCTCTATGGCTACACCTTC.

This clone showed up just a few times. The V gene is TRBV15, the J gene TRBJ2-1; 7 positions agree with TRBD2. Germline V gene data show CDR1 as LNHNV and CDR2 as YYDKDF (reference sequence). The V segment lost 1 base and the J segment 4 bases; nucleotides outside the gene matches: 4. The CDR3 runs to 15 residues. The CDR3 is CATSRGGRGYNEQFF. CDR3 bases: TGTGCCACCAGCAGAGGGGGGAGGGGTTACAATGAGCAGTTCTTC.

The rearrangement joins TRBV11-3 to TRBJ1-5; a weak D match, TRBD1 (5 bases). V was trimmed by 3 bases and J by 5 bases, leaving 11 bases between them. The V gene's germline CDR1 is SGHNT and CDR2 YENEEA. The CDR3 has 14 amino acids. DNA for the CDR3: TGTGCCAGCAGCTTTTCAGGGCATGATCAGCCCCAGCATTTT. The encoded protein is CASSFSGHDQPQHF.

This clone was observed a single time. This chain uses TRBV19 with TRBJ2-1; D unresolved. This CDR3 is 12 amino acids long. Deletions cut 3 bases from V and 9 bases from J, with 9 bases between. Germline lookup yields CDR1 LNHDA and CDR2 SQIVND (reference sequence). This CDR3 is CASSMTHLEQFF. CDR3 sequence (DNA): TGTGCCAGTAGTATGACCCATCTTGAGCAGTTCTTC.

In DNA form, the CDR3 reads TGTGCCATCAGTGAAGACAGGGGGGGTACCTACAATGAGCAGTTCTTC. Its translation: CAISEDRGGTYNEQFF. The chain recombines TRBV10-3 with TRBJ2-1, with 9 bases fitting TRBD1. Germline V gene sequence: CDR1 ENHRY, CDR2 SYGVKD. Trimming cost V 3 bases and J 2 bases; bases outside gene matches: 5. The CDR3 loop spans 16 amino acids.

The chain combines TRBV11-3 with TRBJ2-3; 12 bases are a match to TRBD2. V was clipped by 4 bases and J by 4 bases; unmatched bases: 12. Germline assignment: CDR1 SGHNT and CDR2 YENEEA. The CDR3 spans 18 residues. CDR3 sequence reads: CASSSWETSGSVADTQYF. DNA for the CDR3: TGTGCCAGCAGCTCATGGGAGACTAGCGGGAGTGTGGCAGATACGCAGTATTTT.

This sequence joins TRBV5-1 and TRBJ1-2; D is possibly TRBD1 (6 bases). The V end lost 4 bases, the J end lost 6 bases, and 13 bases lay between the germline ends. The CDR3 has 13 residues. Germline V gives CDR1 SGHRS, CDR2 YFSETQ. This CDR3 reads CASSPPRGDGYTF. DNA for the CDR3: TGCGCCAGCAGCCCTCCGAGGGGGGATGGCTACACCTTC.

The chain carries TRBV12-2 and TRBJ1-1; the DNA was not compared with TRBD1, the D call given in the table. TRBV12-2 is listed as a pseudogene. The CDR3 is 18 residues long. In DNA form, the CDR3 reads TGTGCAAGTCGCTTCCACCGGGACAGTAGAACCAGAGGGACTGAAGCTTTCTTT. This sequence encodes CASRFHRDSRTRGTEAFF.

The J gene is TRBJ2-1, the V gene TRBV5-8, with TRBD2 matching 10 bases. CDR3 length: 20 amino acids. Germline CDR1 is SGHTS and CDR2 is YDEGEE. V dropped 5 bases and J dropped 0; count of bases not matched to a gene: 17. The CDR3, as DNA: TGTGCCAGCAGACCATATCTAGCGGGGGTAACCCCCCTCTCCTACAATGAGCAGTTCTTC. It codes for CASRPYLAGVTPLSYNEQFF.

The CDR3 sequence: CASSRPRETEAFF. In DNA form, the CDR3 reads TGTGCCAGCAGCCGCCCCAGGGAAACTGAAGCTTTCTTT. The rearrangement uses TRBV4-2 and TRBJ1-1; the D gene is possibly TRBD1 (5 bases). Germline lookup yields CDR1 LGHNA and CDR2 YNFKEQ. CDR3 length: 13 residues. V lost 4 bases, J lost 5 bases, and 11 bases lay in between.

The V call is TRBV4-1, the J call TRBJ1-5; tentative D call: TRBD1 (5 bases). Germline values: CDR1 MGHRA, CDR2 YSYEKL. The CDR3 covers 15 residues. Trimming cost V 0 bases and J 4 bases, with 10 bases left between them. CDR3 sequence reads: CASSQDRAGNQPQHF. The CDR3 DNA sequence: TGCGCCAGCAGCCAAGATCGGGCAGGGAATCAGCCCCAGCATTTT.

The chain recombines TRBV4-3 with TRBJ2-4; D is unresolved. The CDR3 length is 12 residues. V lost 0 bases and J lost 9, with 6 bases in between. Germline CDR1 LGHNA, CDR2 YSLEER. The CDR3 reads CASSQDAGIQYF. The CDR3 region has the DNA TGCGCCAGCAGCCAAGACGCAGGCATTCAGTACTTC.

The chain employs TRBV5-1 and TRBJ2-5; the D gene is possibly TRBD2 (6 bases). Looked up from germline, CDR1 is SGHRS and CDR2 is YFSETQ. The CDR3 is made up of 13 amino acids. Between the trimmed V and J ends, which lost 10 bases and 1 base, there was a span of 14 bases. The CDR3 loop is CASRRGLQETQYF. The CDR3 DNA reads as TGCGCCTCAAGACGGGGACTCCAAGAGACCCAGTACTTC. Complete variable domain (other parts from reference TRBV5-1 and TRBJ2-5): KAGVTQTPRYLIKTRGQQVTLSCSPISGHRSVSWYQQTPGQGLQFLFEYFSETQRNKGNFPGRFSGRQFSNSRSEMNVSTLELGDSALYLCASRRGLQETQYFGPGTRLLVL.